The rows below give T cell receptor beta chains drawn from one sample of a study of blood T cell repertoires in COVID-19. Profiling relied on immunoSEQ multiplex PCR, and the TCRdb table lists in-frame clones only, not all of them. Here the sample spans 350,000 to 500,000 clones, 88% being singletons. The sample comprised PBMCs or T cells enriched from blood (not recorded which). These receptors came from a woman aged 18-30 years who had been exposed to COVID-19. CDR3s leave out the opening cysteine and the closing phenylalanine or tryptophan. The D gene is left open where the match is weak.

CDR3: ASTLDRNSNQPQH
J: TRBJ1-5
D: .
V: TRBV19

CDR3: ATSGGLAGGLGHEQF
J: TRBJ2-1
D: TRBD2
V: TRBV10-2

CDR3: ASSVGLSGGAYEQY
J: TRBJ2-7
D: TRBD2
V: TRBV9

CDR3: ASSVQGHEQF
J: TRBJ2-1
D: .
V: TRBV25-1

CDR3: AAYPGLASTDTQY
J: TRBJ2-3
D: TRBD2
V: TRBV10-3

CDR3: ASSLGGVSGYT
J: TRBJ1-2
D: .
V: TRBV12-3/TRBV12-4

CDR3: ATEGAAGANVLT
J: TRBJ2-6
D: TRBD1
V: TRBV24-1

CDR3: ASTPRQGEPEAF
J: TRBJ1-1
D: TRBD1
V: TRBV5-5

CDR3: ASSVRQGTSEAF
J: TRBJ1-1
D: TRBD1
V: TRBV18

CDR3: ASSEGQGHSGNTIY
J: TRBJ1-3
D: TRBD1
V: TRBV18

CDR3: ASSGDRGGSNYGYT
J: TRBJ1-2
D: TRBD1
V: TRBV6-4

CDR3: ASSSPPLSTGEGAF
J: TRBJ1-1
D: TRBD1
V: TRBV28

CDR3: ASSLDRDSSYEQY
J: TRBJ2-7
D: TRBD1
V: TRBV28

CDR3: SVENQQGMQY
J: TRBJ2-7
D: .
V: TRBV29-1